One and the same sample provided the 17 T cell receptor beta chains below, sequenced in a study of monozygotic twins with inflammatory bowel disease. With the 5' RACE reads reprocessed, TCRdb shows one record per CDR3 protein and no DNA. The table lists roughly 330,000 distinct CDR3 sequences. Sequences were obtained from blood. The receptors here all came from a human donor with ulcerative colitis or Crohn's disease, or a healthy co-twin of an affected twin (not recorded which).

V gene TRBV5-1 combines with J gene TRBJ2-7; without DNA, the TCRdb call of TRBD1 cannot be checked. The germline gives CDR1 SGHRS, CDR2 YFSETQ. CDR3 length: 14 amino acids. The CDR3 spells CASRKGLGLYEQYF.

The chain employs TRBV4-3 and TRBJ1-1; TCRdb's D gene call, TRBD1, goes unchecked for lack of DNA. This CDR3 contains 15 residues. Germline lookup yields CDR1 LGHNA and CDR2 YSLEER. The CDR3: CASSQALGQNTEAFF.

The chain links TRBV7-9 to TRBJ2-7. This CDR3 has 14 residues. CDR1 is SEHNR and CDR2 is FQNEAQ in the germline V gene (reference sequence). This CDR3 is CASEDLSARTEQYF.

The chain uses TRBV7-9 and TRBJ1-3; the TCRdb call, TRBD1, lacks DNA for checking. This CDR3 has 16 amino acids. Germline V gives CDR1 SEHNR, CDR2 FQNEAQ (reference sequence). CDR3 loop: CAIPRWGGESGNTIYF.

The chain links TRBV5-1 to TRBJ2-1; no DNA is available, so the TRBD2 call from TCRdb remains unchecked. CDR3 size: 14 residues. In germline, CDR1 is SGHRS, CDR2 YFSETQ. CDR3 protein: CASSSSGRENEQFF. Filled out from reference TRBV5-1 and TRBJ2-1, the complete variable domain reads KAGVTQTPRYLIKTRGQQVTLSCSPISGHRSVSWYQQTPGQGLQFLFEYFSETQRNKGNFPGRFSGRQFSNSRSEMNVSTLELGDSALYLCASSSSGRENEQFFGPGTRLTVL.

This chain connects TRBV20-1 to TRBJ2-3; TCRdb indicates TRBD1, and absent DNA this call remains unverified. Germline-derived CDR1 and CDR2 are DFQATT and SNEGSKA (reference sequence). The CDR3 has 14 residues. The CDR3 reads CSAAPGLARDTQYF.

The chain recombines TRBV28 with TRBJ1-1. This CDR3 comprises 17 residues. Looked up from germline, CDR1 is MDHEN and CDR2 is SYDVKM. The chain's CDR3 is CASSFRRVMDRNTEAFF.

CDR3 protein: CASSSSQVPTDTQYF. This chain joins TRBV7-9 and TRBJ2-3; as DNA is missing, the TRBD2 call by TCRdb cannot be tested. The CDR3 has 15 amino acids. The germline CDR1 and CDR2 sequences are SEHNR and FQNEAQ (reference sequence).

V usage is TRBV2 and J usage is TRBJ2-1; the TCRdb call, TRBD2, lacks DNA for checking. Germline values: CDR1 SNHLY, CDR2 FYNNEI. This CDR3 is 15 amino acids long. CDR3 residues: CASSPRTSGIDEQFF.

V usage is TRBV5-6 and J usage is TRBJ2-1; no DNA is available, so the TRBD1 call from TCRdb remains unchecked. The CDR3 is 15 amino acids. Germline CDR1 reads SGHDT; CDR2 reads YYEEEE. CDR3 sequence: CASINGGQGAGEQFF.

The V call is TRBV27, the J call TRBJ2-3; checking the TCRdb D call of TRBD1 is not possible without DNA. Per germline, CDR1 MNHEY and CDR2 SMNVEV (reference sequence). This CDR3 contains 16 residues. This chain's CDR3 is CASSLSGGAFADTQYF.

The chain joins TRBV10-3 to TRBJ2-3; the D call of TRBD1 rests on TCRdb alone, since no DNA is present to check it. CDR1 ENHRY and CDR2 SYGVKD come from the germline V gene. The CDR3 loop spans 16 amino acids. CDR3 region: CAISEFLGQGTDTQYF.

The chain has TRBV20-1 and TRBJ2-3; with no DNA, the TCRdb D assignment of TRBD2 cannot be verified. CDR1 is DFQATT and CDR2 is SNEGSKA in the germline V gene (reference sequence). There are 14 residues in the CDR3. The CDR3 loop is CSARPGGPRDTQYF.

CDR3 loop: CATSRVGGNTEAFF. The chain is built from TRBV15 and TRBJ1-1; checking the TCRdb D call of TRBD1 is not possible without DNA. The germline gives CDR1 LNHNV, CDR2 YYDKDF (reference sequence). The CDR3 sequence is 14 residues long.

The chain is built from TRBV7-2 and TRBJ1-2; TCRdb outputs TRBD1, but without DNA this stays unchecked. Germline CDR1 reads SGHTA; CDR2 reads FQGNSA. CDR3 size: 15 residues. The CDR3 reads CASSLQLDWGYGYTF.

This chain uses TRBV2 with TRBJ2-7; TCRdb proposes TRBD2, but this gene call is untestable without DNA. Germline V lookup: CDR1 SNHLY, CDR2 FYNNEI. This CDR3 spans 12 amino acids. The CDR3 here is CASLAGEDEQYF.

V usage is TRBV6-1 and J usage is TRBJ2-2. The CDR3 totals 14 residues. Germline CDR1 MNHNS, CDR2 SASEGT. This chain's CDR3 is CASRSLADTGELFF.